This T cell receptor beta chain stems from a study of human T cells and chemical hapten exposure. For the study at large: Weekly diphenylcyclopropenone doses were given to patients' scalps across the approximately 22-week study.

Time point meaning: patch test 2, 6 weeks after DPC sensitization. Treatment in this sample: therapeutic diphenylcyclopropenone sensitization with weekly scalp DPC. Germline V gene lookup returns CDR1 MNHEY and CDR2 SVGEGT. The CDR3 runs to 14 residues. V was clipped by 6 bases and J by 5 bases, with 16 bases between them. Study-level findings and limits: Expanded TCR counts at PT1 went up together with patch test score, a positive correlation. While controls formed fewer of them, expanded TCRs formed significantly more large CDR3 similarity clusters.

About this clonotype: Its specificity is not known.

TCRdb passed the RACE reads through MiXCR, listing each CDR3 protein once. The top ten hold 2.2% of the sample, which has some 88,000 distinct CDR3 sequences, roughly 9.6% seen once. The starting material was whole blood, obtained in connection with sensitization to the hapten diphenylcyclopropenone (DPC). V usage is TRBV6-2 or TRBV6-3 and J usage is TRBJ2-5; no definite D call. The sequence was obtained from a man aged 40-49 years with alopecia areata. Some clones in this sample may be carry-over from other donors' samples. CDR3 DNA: TGTGCCAGCAGCGCAGGATCGACGGTGGAGACCCAGTACTTC. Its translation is CASSAGSTVETQYF.